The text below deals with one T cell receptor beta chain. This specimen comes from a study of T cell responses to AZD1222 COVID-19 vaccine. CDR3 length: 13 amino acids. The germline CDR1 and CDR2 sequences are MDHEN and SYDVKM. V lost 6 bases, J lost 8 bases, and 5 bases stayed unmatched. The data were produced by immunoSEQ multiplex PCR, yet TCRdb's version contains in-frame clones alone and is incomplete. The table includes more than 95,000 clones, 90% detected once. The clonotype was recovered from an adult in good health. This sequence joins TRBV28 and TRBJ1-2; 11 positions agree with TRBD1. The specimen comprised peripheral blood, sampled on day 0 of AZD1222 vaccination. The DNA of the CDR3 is TGTGCCAGCAGCCAGGGACAGGGGGTCGGCTACACCTTC. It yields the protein CASSQGQGVGYTF.